This entry features one TCR beta chain sequence. Which antigen it targets is not known. Per-nucleotide qualities are absent, and no much larger clonotype sits a single base away. The CDR3 regions of human TCRbeta chains were analyzed by immunosequencing. The published analysis was carried out like this. TCRs in the repertoires were compared against a reference library of SARS-CoV-2-specific TCRs that had been generated with the MIRA antigen-specificity platform. Breadth was defined as the fraction of unique TCRs that were SARS-CoV-2-associated, and depth was defined as the fraction of total T cells that were SARS-CoV-2-associated. Using the MIRA data, each spike-specific TCR was assigned both to the spike region to which the TCR was reactive and to a CD4 or CD8 class. Log10-transformed breadth and depth values were compared by one-way ANOVA with Sidak's multiple comparisons tests. TCRdb re-hosts the immuneACCESS table, in-frame sequences only. Its copies lack some clones; in the studies checked, an unresolved V gene accounts for under half of them, and the cause for the rest is not known. The V and J calls and clone size were taken over from that table, and D and trimming were inferred from the DNA. A total of about 85,000 clones appear in this sample, just over 85% of them only once. Together, the top ten hold approximately 8% of the sample.

This sample was taken from a study of T cell responses to AZD1222 COVID-19 vaccine (dated by TCRdb to the early 2020s). Regarding the research as a whole: AZD1222 recipients with second doses at about 4 weeks or about 12 weeks were pooled, because spike-specific TCR depth and breadth did not differ between schedules. A total of about 230 trial participants underwent TCR sequencing, of whom about 210 received two doses of AZD1222 and about 25 received two doses of the MenACWY control vaccine. Trial participants were enrolled by age into subgroups of 18-55, 56-69 and 70-plus years, and about 150, 27 and 61 TCR-sequenced participants, respectively, were included in these subgroups. On the study overall, not on this receptor specifically: Most participants were white British and females outnumbered males, and the authors suggested that clonal diversity may have been underestimated. Because no day 14 peak-response samples were available, the repertoires could be characterized only after the peak T cell response. The 56-69-year group was small, and its depth increase did not reach significance, likely because of low power. Reportedly, almost half of the unique spike-specific TCRs recognized epitopes lying outside the regions that are mutated in the B.1.351 and B.1.1.7 variants. Conclusions about previously exposed vaccinees were limited because only six or seven AZD1222 recipients were SARS-CoV-2 seropositive at baseline. The vaccine-associated CD4 TCRs covered the entire spike protein, and the dominant responses fell in regions 160-218 and 743-854. After two AZD1222 doses, spike-specific TCR breadth and depth were significantly higher than at day 0 and than in MenACWY recipients.

V ends up 3 bases short and J 1 base short, with an unmatched junction base count of 2. CDR1 and CDR2, per the germline V gene, are MRHNA and SNTAGT. The CDR3 sequence holds 16 residues, the cysteine and phenylalanine included. The entry retains the CDR3 DNA only, 48 bases that are in frame from base 1. This specimen's time point label, per the study, means: baseline before first vaccination. Vaccinee samples were obtained from the UK trials COV001 and COV002, which included a single-blind randomized controlled phase 2/3 trial of AZD1222 (ChAdOx1 nCoV-19) in healthy adults. For TCRbeta chain sequencing, PBMC samples were collected from trial participants at day 0 and at day 28 after the second dose.

The rearranged segments are TRBV6-4 and TRBJ2-3; TRBD2 agrees with 12 junctional bases. The sample consisted of peripheral blood, taken on day 0 of AZD1222 vaccination. This sequence was found in an adult in good health. Here is the DNA: TGTGCCAGCAGTGAACTAGCGGGAGGCGGCACAGATACGCAGTATTTT. Its protein product is CASSELAGGGTDTQYF.